This TCR beta chain was sequenced during a study of neurological immune-mediated disorders. 5'RACE with 10-nucleotide random UMIs generated the cDNA. TCRdb reanalysed the 5' RACE reads using MiXCR and keeps one entry per CDR3 protein. Of some 53,000 distinct CDR3 sequences in the sample, around 17% are singletons; the top ten hold about 4.7%. The unsorted libraries were prepared from 2 million PBMCs (stored at -80 C). This clonotype was observed many times. Its specificity is unknown. The ends were cut back, 1 base at V and 7 bases at J, with 14 bases in the middle. The CDR3 extends over 15 amino acids. Germline CDR1 SGHTA, CDR2 FQGTGA. Study findings and constraints: HTLV-1-associated myelopathy led in TCR clonal expansion, while multiple sclerosis ranked lowest, below healthy controls. None of the CDR3 amino acid sequences in expanded clones turned up in more than one subject, which points to private repertoires in all groups.

The sequenced sample was PBMCs. The receptor was isolated from a man aged 60 to 75 in good health. This chain joins TRBV7-3 and TRBJ2-1; no clear D. CDR3 bases: TGTGCCAGCAGCTTAATCCTGGTTGGAGTAAATGAGCAGTTCTTC. As protein: CASSLILVGVNEQFF.